These T cell receptor beta chains were read from a single sample in a study of T cells in Graves' hyperthyroidism and ophthalmopathy. Each CDR3 protein gets one entry after TCRdb re-called the multiplex PCR reads with MiXCR. Of about 500,000 distinct CDR3 sequences listed, over 15% are singletons. The specimen was blood. The receptors here all came from a woman under 30 with Graves' ophthalmopathy. The CDR3 runs from the conserved cysteine through the conserved F or W. Fields, in order: D gene, V gene, clone size, J gene, CDR3 DNA, CDR3 protein. D genes are given only for firm matches. A row's size may be missing; if present it is once, few, many or a size class.

d_gene: NA; v_gene: TRBV7-4; abundance: many; j_gene: TRBJ1-2; CDR3nt: TGTGCCAGCAGCTTATACAGTGGCGGCAGGGACGGCTACACCTTC; CDR3aa: CASSLYSGGRDGYTF
d_gene: NA; v_gene: TRBV29-1; abundance: few; j_gene: TRBJ1-1; CDR3nt: TGCAGCGTCGAACTGGACAGCATGAACACTGAAGCTTTCTTT; CDR3aa: CSVELDSMNTEAFF
d_gene: NA; v_gene: TRBV6-5; abundance: many; j_gene: TRBJ1-5; CDR3nt: TGTGCCAGCCGCCAGAAGGGCAATCAGCCCCAGCATTTT; CDR3aa: CASRQKGNQPQHF
d_gene: NA; v_gene: TRBV6-2/TRBV6-3; abundance: NA; j_gene: TRBJ1-5; CDR3nt: TGTGCCAGCAGTTACTCCCCCGGGAGACTCTTTAGCAATCAGCCCCAGCATTTT; CDR3aa: CASSYSPGRLFSNQPQHF
d_gene: NA; v_gene: TRBV18; abundance: many; j_gene: TRBJ2-3; CDR3nt: TGTGCCAGCTCACGAGTTAGCACAGATACGCAGTATTTT; CDR3aa: CASSRVSTDTQYF
d_gene: NA; v_gene: TRBV7-2; abundance: many; j_gene: TRBJ2-1; CDR3nt: TGTGCCAGCAGCTTACGTGGGGGGGGCCAAAGAAATGAGCAGTTCTTC; CDR3aa: CASSLRGGGQRNEQFF
d_gene: NA; v_gene: TRBV20-1; abundance: NA; j_gene: TRBJ2-5; CDR3nt: TGCAGTGCTAGAGATCCCCAAGGCTTGAGGACAGAGACCCAGTACTTC; CDR3aa: CSARDPQGLRTETQYF
d_gene: TRBD2; v_gene: TRBV29-1; abundance: NA; j_gene: TRBJ2-7; CDR3nt: TGCAGCGTTGTAGCGGGGGGCCGGAACTCCTACGAGCAGTACTTC; CDR3aa: CSVVAGGRNSYEQYF
d_gene: TRBD1; v_gene: TRBV10-3; abundance: many; j_gene: TRBJ2-5; CDR3nt: TGTGCCATCAGTGAGTCGATGGACAGGGAACGTGTGGAGACCCAGTACTTC; CDR3aa: CAISESMDRERVETQYF
d_gene: NA; v_gene: TRBV19; abundance: NA; j_gene: TRBJ2-1; CDR3nt: TGTGCCAGTAAAAAAGAGGGGGGCTCCTACAATGAGCAGTTCTTC; CDR3aa: CASKKEGGSYNEQFF
d_gene: TRBD1; v_gene: TRBV4-2; abundance: NA; j_gene: TRBJ2-4; CDR3nt: TGTGCCAGCCAGGACAGGGGAAAGCAAAACATTCAGTACTTC; CDR3aa: CASQDRGKQNIQYF
d_gene: NA; v_gene: TRBV27; abundance: NA; j_gene: TRBJ2-2; CDR3nt: TGTGCCAGCAGTTCGGGGGAAACCGGGGAGCTGTTTTTT; CDR3aa: CASSSGETGELFF
d_gene: TRBD1; v_gene: TRBV5-6; abundance: NA; j_gene: TRBJ2-7; CDR3nt: TGTGCCAGCAGCTTGACACAGGGGTCCTCCTACGAGCAGTACTTC; CDR3aa: CASSLTQGSSYEQYF
d_gene: NA; v_gene: TRBV5-5; abundance: NA; j_gene: TRBJ2-7; CDR3nt: TGTGCCAGCAGCTTGGACGGGCCTGACTACGAGCAGTACTTC; CDR3aa: CASSLDGPDYEQYF
d_gene: NA; v_gene: TRBV7-3; abundance: many; j_gene: TRBJ2-1; CDR3nt: TGTGCCAGCAGCTGGGCCCCTGGAGGGTACAATGAGCAGTTCTTC; CDR3aa: CASSWAPGGYNEQFF
d_gene: TRBD2; v_gene: TRBV6-2/TRBV6-3; abundance: NA; j_gene: TRBJ2-7; CDR3nt: TGTGCCAGCAGTTACGGCCCCAAATCTTCGTCTAGCGGGAGGGCCACCTACGAGCAGTACTTC; CDR3aa: CASSYGPKSSSSGRATYEQYF
d_gene: NA; v_gene: TRBV7-6; abundance: many; j_gene: TRBJ1-1; CDR3nt: TGTGCCAGCAGCCGAGTGTATTCGAACACTGAAGCTTTCTTT; CDR3aa: CASSRVYSNTEAFF
d_gene: NA; v_gene: TRBV5-1; abundance: NA; j_gene: TRBJ2-1; CDR3nt: TGCGCCAGCATGTCGTGGAGGGACAATGAGCAGTTCTTC; CDR3aa: CASMSWRDNEQFF
d_gene: NA; v_gene: TRBV11-2; abundance: few; j_gene: TRBJ2-4; CDR3nt: TGTGCCAGCAGCCCTATATTCAGGGAACTGCTAGCCAAAAACATTCAGTACTTC; CDR3aa: CASSPIFRELLAKNIQYF
d_gene: TRBD1; v_gene: TRBV30; abundance: NA; j_gene: TRBJ1-1; CDR3nt: TGTGCCTGGAGTAAGGGACAGATCACTGAAGCTTTCTTT; CDR3aa: CAWSKGQITEAFF
d_gene: NA; v_gene: TRBV4-1; abundance: few; j_gene: TRBJ1-1; CDR3nt: TGCGCCAGCAGCCCGGACGAAAACACTGAAGCTTTCTTT; CDR3aa: CASSPDENTEAFF
d_gene: NA; v_gene: TRBV5-1; abundance: NA; j_gene: TRBJ2-3; CDR3nt: TGCGCCAGCAGCTTGGCGGGTTTAGCGGAGCCCACAGATACGCAGTATTTT; CDR3aa: CASSLAGLAEPTDTQYF
d_gene: TRBD1; v_gene: TRBV27; abundance: NA; j_gene: TRBJ2-1; CDR3nt: TGTGCCAGCAGTTTATGGGGCCGAGGGACAGGGGAGGACAATGAGCAGTTCTTC; CDR3aa: CASSLWGRGTGEDNEQFF
d_gene: TRBD2; v_gene: TRBV4-3; abundance: many; j_gene: TRBJ2-3; CDR3nt: TGCGCCAGCAGCCAAGATATGGTGAGCGGGACTAGCACAGATACGCAGTATTTT; CDR3aa: CASSQDMVSGTSTDTQYF
d_gene: TRBD2; v_gene: TRBV5-1; abundance: many; j_gene: TRBJ2-1; CDR3nt: TGCGCCAGCAGCTTGGCGTCTAGCGGGGGGGCGGCGGATGAGCAGTTCTTC; CDR3aa: CASSLASSGGAADEQFF
d_gene: TRBD1; v_gene: TRBV20-1; abundance: NA; j_gene: TRBJ1-6; CDR3nt: TGCAGTGCTACCGGGACAGGGGGCTATAATTCACCCCTCCACTTT; CDR3aa: CSATGTGGYNSPLHF
d_gene: NA; v_gene: TRBV12-3/TRBV12-4; abundance: many; j_gene: TRBJ1-1; CDR3nt: TGTGCCAGCACCCCAAAAACCACCACTGAAGCTTTCTTT; CDR3aa: CASTPKTTTEAFF
d_gene: NA; v_gene: TRBV7-3; abundance: many; j_gene: TRBJ1-1; CDR3nt: TGTGCCAGTGAGAGGGGGAGCACTGAAGCTTTCTTT; CDR3aa: CASERGSTEAFF
d_gene: TRBD2; v_gene: TRBV5-1; abundance: many; j_gene: TRBJ2-3; CDR3nt: TGCGCCAGCAGCCCAAACCCCGGGACTAGCGGGAATACGCAGTATTTT; CDR3aa: CASSPNPGTSGNTQYF
d_gene: NA; v_gene: TRBV7-6; abundance: few; j_gene: TRBJ1-4; CDR3nt: TGTGCCAGCCGAGTAGGGGGGGCTAATGAAAAACTGTTTTTT; CDR3aa: CASRVGGANEKLFF
d_gene: TRBD1; v_gene: TRBV6-2/TRBV6-3; abundance: many; j_gene: TRBJ1-1; CDR3nt: TGTGCCAGCAGTTATCCCCTTTCCCGGGACAGGGCTTCTACTGAAGCTTTCTTT; CDR3aa: CASSYPLSRDRASTEAFF
d_gene: NA; v_gene: TRBV28; abundance: NA; j_gene: TRBJ1-5; CDR3nt: TGTGCCAGCAGTGGAAGAGGGGTCTATAATCAGCCCCAGCATTTT; CDR3aa: CASSGRGVYNQPQHF
d_gene: TRBD2; v_gene: TRBV7-6; abundance: few; j_gene: TRBJ2-2; CDR3nt: TGTGCCAGCAGCAGGCGGGAGAGAGTTGTCACCGGGGAGCTGTTTTTT; CDR3aa: CASSRRERVVTGELFF
d_gene: TRBD2; v_gene: TRBV28; abundance: NA; j_gene: TRBJ2-3; CDR3nt: TGTGCCAGCAGTTTTAGAGGGCGCGGGAGCCGGGAAGATACGCAGTATTTT; CDR3aa: CASSFRGRGSREDTQYF
d_gene: NA; v_gene: TRBV30; abundance: few; j_gene: TRBJ1-4; CDR3nt: TGTGCCTGGATGCAGGGGAGAACTAATGAAAAACTGTTTTTT; CDR3aa: CAWMQGRTNEKLFF
d_gene: NA; v_gene: TRBV28; abundance: NA; j_gene: TRBJ2-7; CDR3nt: TGTGCCAGCAGTCCCGCAGGGAGTGAGGTCTACGAGCAGTACTTC; CDR3aa: CASSPAGSEVYEQYF
d_gene: NA; v_gene: TRBV20-1; abundance: many; j_gene: TRBJ2-7; CDR3nt: TGCAGTGCTAGAGTATTCGGACGTACCGAGGCCTACGAGCAGTACTTC; CDR3aa: CSARVFGRTEAYEQYF